The T cell receptor beta chain described here comes from a study of vaccination and CD4 T cells after COVID-19. CDR3 length: 13 amino acids. CDR1 and CDR2 (germline): LGHNA, YNFKEQ. The ends were cut back, 0 bases at V and 4 bases at J, with 5 bases in the middle. Points on this clonotype: Its antigen is not known.

Stated time point: late sampling 161 to 241 days after vaccination in a few convalescent patients. Treatment noted: approximately 9-day PBMC culture with coronavirus spike peptide pools or control peptides (ViraFEST assay). About 1.8 million PBMCs went into each well for culture with 9.5 to 10 IU/ml IL-2 and 7.5 to 10 ug/ml peptide pools. Sequence data for DNA of cultured CD4+ T cells were generated by the Oncomine TCR Beta short-read assay. Investigators obtained genomic DNA by extraction from cultured CD4+ T cells. Each CDR3 protein gets one entry after TCRdb re-called the PCR reads with MiXCR. The top ten clones hold around 3.4% of a sample with about 30,000 distinct CDR3 sequences, 36% of them seen once.

The specimen was CD4+ T cells from blood, cultured in vitro, collected about 7 months after SARS-CoV-2 vaccination. The TCR comes from a human donor who had recovered from COVID-19. The V and J genes are TRBV4-2 and TRBJ2-3; D gene unclear. This CDR3 reads CASSQDFADTQYF. The DNA for the CDR3 is TGTGCCAGCAGCCAAGATTTCGCAGATACGCAGTATTTT.